The 5 T cell receptor beta chains below were found in one sample sequenced in a study of blood T cells in healthy people across ages. Primers used in a second PCR of about 7 to 12 cycles were a sample-barcoded 5' primer and a J-beta primer mix. MiXCR was run by TCRdb on the 5' RACE reads, yielding one entry per CDR3 protein. The sample lists about 840,000 distinct CDR3 sequences; about 29% were seen once. The sample was also reused in another study, on T cells of mothers and their children.

Material: blood. The receptors were gathered from a woman between 35 and 50 years old in good health.

V usage is TRBV15 and J usage is TRBJ2-2; D might be TRBD1 or TRBD2, each matching 5 bases. CDR3 size: 13 residues. The V end lost 9 bases, the J end lost 1 base, and 9 bases lay between the germline ends. Germline V gene lookup returns CDR1 LNHNV and CDR2 YYDKDF (reference sequence). The CDR3 coding sequence is TGTGCCACTTGGGACGGGAACACCGGGGAGCTGTTTTTT. Encoded protein: CATWDGNTGELFF.

The chain couples TRBV3-1 to TRBJ1-2, with D unresolved. Deletions cut 8 bases from V and 4 bases from J, with 17 bases between. This CDR3 has 14 residues. Germline V gene lookup returns CDR1 LGHDT and CDR2 YNNKEL (reference sequence). The CDR3 is CASGNPRGSYGYTF. In nucleotides, the CDR3 is TGTGCCAGCGGCAACCCACGGGGAAGCTATGGCTACACCTTC. The whole variable domain, remainder taken from reference TRBV3-1 and TRBJ1-2, is DTAVSQTPKYLVTQMGNDKSIKCEQNLGHDTMYWYKQDSKKFLKIMFSYNNKELIINETVPNRFSPKSPDKAHLNLHINSLELGDSAVYFCASGNPRGSYGYTFGSGTRLTVV.

J is TRBJ2-5 and V is TRBV2; TRBD1 matches 9 bases. Germline trimming cut 5 bases from V and 4 bases from J; bases unmatched to any gene: 8. The CDR3 length is 15 residues. Germline lookup yields CDR1 SNHLY and CDR2 FYNNEI. The CDR3 sequence is CASSRTGVEGETQYF. As DNA, the CDR3 is TGTGCCAGCAGTAGGACAGGGGTTGAAGGAGAGACCCAGTACTTC.

V and J are TRBV6-5 and TRBJ1-2, with D tentatively TRBD1 (6 bases). Germline lookup yields CDR1 MNHEY and CDR2 SVGAGI. With 5 bases removed from V and 1 base from J, the gap between germline ends came to 14 bases. The CDR3 covers 15 residues. In nucleotides, the CDR3 is TGTGCCAGCAGTCAACCGGACAGCGGTAACTATGGCTACACCTTC. It translates to CASSQPDSGNYGYTF.

In its sample, this clonotype was seen a few times. The chain joins TRBV12-3 or TRBV12-4 to TRBJ1-4; D is unresolved. The CDR3 is 14 amino acids. Trimming pared 2 bases from V and 0 bases from J, leaving 4 bases between. The CDR3 nucleotides are TGTGCCAGCAGTTTACGTGCAACTAATGAAAAACTGTTTTTT. It specifies CASSLRATNEKLFF.